This TCR beta chain was observed in a study of response to subunit inactivated influenza vaccine. Germline CDR1 is MNHEY and CDR2 is SVGEGT. The CDR3 is 13 amino acids. V trimming: 3 bases; J trimming: 8 bases; junction bases outside the gene matches: 6. TCRdb independently ran MiXCR on the RT-PCR reads; one entry per CDR3 protein. The table records over 750,000 distinct CDR3 sequences, 21% of them present only once. This clonotype has a handful of counts. Sequenced material: PBMCs from blood, taken more than 4 days after vaccination. The source is a man between 50 and 59 years old who received an inactivated influenza vaccine. The V and J genes are TRBV6-2 or TRBV6-3 and TRBJ1-1; 7 bases map to TRBD1. CDR3 loop: CASSYGDRLEAFF. The CDR3 DNA is TGTGCCAGCAGTTATGGGGACAGACTAGAAGCTTTCTTT.